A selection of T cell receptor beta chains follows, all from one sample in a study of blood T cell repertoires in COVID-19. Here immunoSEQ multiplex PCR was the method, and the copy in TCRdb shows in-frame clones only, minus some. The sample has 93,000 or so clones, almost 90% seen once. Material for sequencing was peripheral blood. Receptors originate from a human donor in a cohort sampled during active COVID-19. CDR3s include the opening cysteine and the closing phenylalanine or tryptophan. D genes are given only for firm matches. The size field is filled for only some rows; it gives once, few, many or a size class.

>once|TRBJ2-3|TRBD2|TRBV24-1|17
TGTGCCACCAGTGATCCAGGACTAGCGGGGGGTAGGGATACGCAGTATTTT
CATSDPGLAGGRDTQYF
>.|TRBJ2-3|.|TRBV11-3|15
TGTGCCAGCAGCTTTAGGGCGGGGACCACAGATACGCAGTATTTT
CASSFRAGTTDTQYF
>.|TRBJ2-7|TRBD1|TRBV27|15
TGTGCCAGCGCCGAGGAGGACAGGGACAGTTACGAGCAGTACTTC
CASAEEDRDSYEQYF
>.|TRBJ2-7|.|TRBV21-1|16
TGTGCTCGCCACCTTGCGGGATGGGAGGGCTCCTACGAGCAGTACTTC
CARHLAGWEGSYEQYF
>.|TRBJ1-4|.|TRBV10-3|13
TGTGCCATCGCGACAGCAACTAATGAAAAACTGTTTTTT
CAIATATNEKLFF
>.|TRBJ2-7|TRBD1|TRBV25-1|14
TGTGCCAGCAGTAAAGGACAGGGAAACCACGAGCAGTACTTC
CASSKGQGNHEQYF
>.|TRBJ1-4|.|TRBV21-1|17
TGTGCCAGCAGCAAAGCGGGGCCTATGGATTTCAAGGAAAAACTGTTTTTT
CASSKAGPMDFKEKLFF
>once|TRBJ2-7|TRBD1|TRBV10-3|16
TGTGCCATCAGTGCCGGGGAGGGGACAGGGCACTACGAGCAGTACTTC
CAISAGEGTGHYEQYF
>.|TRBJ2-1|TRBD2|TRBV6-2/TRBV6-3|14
TGTGCCAGCAGTCCCGGGACTAGTCACAATGAGCAGTTCTTC
CASSPGTSHNEQFF
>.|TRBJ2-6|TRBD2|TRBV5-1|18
TGCGCCAGCAGCTTGGCTAGCGGGGGGGCCGCTGGGGCCAACGTCCTGACTTTC
CASSLASGGAAGANVLTF
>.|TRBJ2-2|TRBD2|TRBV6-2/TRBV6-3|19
TGTGCCAGCAGTTTCCCCGGGACTAGCGGGATTATCGACACCGGGGAGCTGTTTTTT
CASSFPGTSGIIDTGELFF
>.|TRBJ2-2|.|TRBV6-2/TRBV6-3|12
TGTGCCAGCAGACCTCTTAACGGGGAGCTGTTTTTT
CASRPLNGELFF
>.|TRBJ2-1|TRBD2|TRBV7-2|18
TGTGCCAGCAGCTTGCTTCACGCGGGAGGCCACCTCTACAATGAGCAGTTCTTC
CASSLLHAGGHLYNEQFF
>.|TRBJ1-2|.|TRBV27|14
TGTGCCAGCAGTCTGGGGCGGTGGGACAATGGCTACACCTTC
CASSLGRWDNGYTF
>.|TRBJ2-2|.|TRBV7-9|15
TGTGCCAGCAGCCTCTCACAGGTGAACACCGGGGAGCTGTTTTTT
CASSLSQVNTGELFF
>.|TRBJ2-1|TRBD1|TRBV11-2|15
TGTGCCAGCAGCCCCGACCGGGACAGGGCGTATGAGCAGTTCTTC
CASSPDRDRAYEQFF
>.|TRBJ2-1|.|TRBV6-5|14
TGTGCCCTTCTAGGGGATGCCTCCTACAATGAGCAGTTCTTC
CALLGDASYNEQFF
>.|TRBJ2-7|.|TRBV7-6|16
TGTGCCAGCAGCCGTGGCTCTAGCGTAACCTCCTACGAGCAGTACTTC
CASSRGSSVTSYEQYF
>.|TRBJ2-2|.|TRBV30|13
TGTGCCTACACAGGGGGAGGGACCGGGGAGCTGTTTTTT
CAYTGGGTGELFF
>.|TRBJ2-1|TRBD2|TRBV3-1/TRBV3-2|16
TGTGCCAGCAGCCAAGTAGTTAGCGGGGGGCTCAATGAGCAGTTCTTC
CASSQVVSGGLNEQFF
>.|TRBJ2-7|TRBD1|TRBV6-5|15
TGTGCCAGCAGTTACTCGATCGGGACAGGCGGCGAGCAGTACTTC
CASSYSIGTGGEQYF
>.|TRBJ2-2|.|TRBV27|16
TGTGCCAGCAGTTTCGACTCAGACGGAGGGTCCGGGGAGCTGTTTTTT
CASSFDSDGGSGELFF
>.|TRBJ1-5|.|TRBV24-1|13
TGTGCCACCAGTGTAGCGTCTAATCAGCCCCAGCATTTT
CATSVASNQPQHF
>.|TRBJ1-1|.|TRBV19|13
TGTGCCAGTAGTATAGGACAGGCAACTGAAGCTTTCTTT
CASSIGQATEAFF
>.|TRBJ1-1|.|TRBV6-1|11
TGTGCCAGCAGTGATCGGACTGAAGCTTTCTTT
CASSDRTEAFF
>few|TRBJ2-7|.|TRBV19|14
TGTGCCACCAAGACAGCAGTCGCTACCTACGAGCAGTACTTC
CATKTAVATYEQYF
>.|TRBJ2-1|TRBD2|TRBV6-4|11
TGTGCCAGCAGTCGCAGCGGGAGACAGTTCTTC
CASSRSGRQFF
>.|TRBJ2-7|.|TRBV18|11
TGTGCCAGCTCACCAGGGCTCGAGCAGTACTTC
CASSPGLEQYF
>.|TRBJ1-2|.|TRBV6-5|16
TGTGCCAGCAGTTACTCTCGGGACATTACTAACTATGGCTACACCTTC
CASSYSRDITNYGYTF
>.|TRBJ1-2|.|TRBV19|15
TGTGCCAGTAGTGATGGAGCCACAGGAGCGTTGGGCTACACCTTC
CASSDGATGALGYTF
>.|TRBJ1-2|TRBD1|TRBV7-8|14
TGTGCCAGCAGCACCCGGGACAGGGTCTCCGGCTACACCTTC
CASSTRDRVSGYTF
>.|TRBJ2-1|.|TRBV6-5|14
TGTGCCAGCACAGGTAGCGGAACCTACAATGAGCAGTTCTTC
CASTGSGTYNEQFF
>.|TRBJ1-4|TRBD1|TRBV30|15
TGTGCTGCCAGGGGGAGTGGGACAACTAATGAAAAACTGTTTTTT
CAARGSGTTNEKLFF
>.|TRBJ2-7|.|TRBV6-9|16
TGTGCCAGCAGTTACCCCCTGGGGCACGTTTCCTACGAGCAGTACTTC
CASSYPLGHVSYEQYF
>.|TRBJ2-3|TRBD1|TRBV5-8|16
TGTGCCAGCAGCTCGGGACAGGGATGGAGAACAGATACGCAGTATTTT
CASSSGQGWRTDTQYF
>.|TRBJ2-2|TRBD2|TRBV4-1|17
TGCGCCAGCAGCCAAGTGGGGCTAGCGGAGAACACCGGGGAGCTGTTTTTT
CASSQVGLAENTGELFF
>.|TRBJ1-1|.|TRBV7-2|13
TGTGCCAGCAGCTTAGAAGGCTCCGGGAGGGGTTTCTTT
CASSLEGSGRGFF
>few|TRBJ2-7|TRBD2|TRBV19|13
TGTGCCAGTAAAAAGCGGGGGTCGGGGGAGCAGTACTTC
CASKKRGSGEQYF
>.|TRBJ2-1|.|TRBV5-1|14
TGCGCCAGCAGCTTGGGACAGCCCTACAATGAGCAGTTCTTC
CASSLGQPYNEQFF
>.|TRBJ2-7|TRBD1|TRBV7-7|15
TGTGCTAGCAGCTCGGGGACAGGGAGGTCCTACGAGCAGTACTTC
CASSSGTGRSYEQYF
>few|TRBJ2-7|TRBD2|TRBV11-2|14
TGTGCCAGCAGCTCGACTAGCGGGGGCTACGAGCAGTACTTC
CASSSTSGGYEQYF